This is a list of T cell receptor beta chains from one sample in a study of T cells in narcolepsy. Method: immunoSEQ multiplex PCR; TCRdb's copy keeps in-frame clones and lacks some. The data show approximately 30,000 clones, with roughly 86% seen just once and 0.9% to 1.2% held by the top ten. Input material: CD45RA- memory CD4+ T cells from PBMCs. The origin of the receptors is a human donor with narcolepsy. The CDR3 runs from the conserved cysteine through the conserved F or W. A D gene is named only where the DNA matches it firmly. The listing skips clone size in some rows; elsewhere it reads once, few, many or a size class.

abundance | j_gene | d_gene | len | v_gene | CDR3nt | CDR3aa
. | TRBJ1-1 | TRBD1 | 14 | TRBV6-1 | TGTGCCAGCAGCCTGACAGGGGGCAGGACTGAAGCTTTCTTT | CASSLTGGRTEAFF
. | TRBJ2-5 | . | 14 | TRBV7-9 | TGTGCCAGCAGCGCCCAACAGGGACGGGAGACCCAGTACTTC | CASSAQQGRETQYF
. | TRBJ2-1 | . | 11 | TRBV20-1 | TGCAGTGCTAGATGGGTCGATGAGCAGTTCTTC | CSARWVDEQFF
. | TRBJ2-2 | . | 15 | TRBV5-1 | TGCGCCAGCAGCTTTGACGGACCGAACACCGGGGAGCTGTTTTTT | CASSFDGPNTGELFF
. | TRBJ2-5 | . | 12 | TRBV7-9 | TGTGCCAGCAGCTTGCAGGGAGAGACCCAGTACTTC | CASSLQGETQYF
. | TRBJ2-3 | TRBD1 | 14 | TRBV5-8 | TGTGCCAGCAGCTACGGACAGGACACAGATACGCAGTATTTT | CASSYGQDTDTQYF
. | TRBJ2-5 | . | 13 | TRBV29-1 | TGCAGCGTTGGTGGCGGGGGCTCGGAGACCCAGTACTTC | CSVGGGGSETQYF
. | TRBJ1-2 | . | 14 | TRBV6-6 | TGTGCCACGGCCCCGGGACAAGTGTACTATGGCTACACCTTC | CATAPGQVYYGYTF
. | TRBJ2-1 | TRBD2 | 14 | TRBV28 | TGTGCCAGCAGTCTAGCGGGTTTGAACAATGAGCAGTTCTTC | CASSLAGLNNEQFF
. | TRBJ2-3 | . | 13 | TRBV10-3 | TGTGCCATCGGTGCAGGGGAGCGTGATACGCAGTATTTT | CAIGAGERDTQYF
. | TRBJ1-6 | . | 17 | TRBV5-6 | TGTGCCAGCAGCCTCAGGGCCGTAAGCTCCTATAATTCACCCCTCCACTTT | CASSLRAVSSYNSPLHF
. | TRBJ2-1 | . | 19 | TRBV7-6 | TGTGCCAGCAGCTTAGACAGTTTTCAAGGGCCGAGCTCCTACAATGAGCAGTTCTTC | CASSLDSFQGPSSYNEQFF
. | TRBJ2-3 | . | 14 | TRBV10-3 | TGTGCCATCCGGCCGTCTTCTAGCACAGATACGCAGTATTTT | CAIRPSSSTDTQYF
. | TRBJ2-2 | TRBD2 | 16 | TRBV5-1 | TGCGCCAGTAAGACTAGCGGGTCCGTCAACACCGGGGAGCTGTTTTTT | CASKTSGSVNTGELFF
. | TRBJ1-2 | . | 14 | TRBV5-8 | TGTGCCAGCAGCTTGGACCCCTCCACGGGAGGCTACACCTTC | CASSLDPSTGGYTF
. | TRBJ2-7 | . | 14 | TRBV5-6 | TGTGCCAGCGGGGGGTTTGGTTCTGGCTACGAGCAGTACTTC | CASGGFGSGYEQYF
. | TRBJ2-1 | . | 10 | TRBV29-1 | TGCAGCGTTGATGACAATGAGCAGTTCTTC | CSVDDNEQFF
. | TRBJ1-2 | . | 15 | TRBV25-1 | TGTGCCAGCAGTGAAAGTAAGACAGCCGACTATGGCTACACCTTC | CASSESKTADYGYTF
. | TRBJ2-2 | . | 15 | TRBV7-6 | TGTGCCAGCAGCCCTGGATCTTCGGGGGCCGGGGAGCTGTTTTTT | CASSPGSSGAGELFF
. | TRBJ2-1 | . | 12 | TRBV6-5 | TGTGCCAGCAGAACCCTAGCGAATGAGCAGTTCTTC | CASRTLANEQFF
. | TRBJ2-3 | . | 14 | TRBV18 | TGTGCCAGCTCGCCGGACAGTAGCACAGATACGCAGTATTTT | CASSPDSSTDTQYF
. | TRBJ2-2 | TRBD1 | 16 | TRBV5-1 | TGCGCCAGCAGCTTGGCGGGACAGGGGTACACCGGGGAGCTGTTTTTT | CASSLAGQGYTGELFF
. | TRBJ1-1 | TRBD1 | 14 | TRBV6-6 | TGTGCCAGCAGTTGGGACAGGGCGAACACTGAAGCTTTCTTT | CASSWDRANTEAFF
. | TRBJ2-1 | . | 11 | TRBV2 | TGTGCCAGCATGGTTCGAGGGGAGCAGTTCTTC | CASMVRGEQFF
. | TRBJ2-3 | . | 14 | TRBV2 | TGTGCCAGCACCGGGGGGCGCCTCGGGGATACGCAGTATTTT | CASTGGRLGDTQYF
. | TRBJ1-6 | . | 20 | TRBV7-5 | TGTGTCAGAAGATGGCCCCCTTCTTCCCGGGACGGCATCTATAATTCACCCCTCCACTTT | CVRRWPPSSRDGIYNSPLHF
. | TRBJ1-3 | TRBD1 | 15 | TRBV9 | TGTGCCAGCAGCCCATCGACAGGGGGAGGAAACACCATATATTTT | CASSPSTGGGNTIYF
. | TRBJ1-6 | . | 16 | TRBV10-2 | TGCGCCAGCAGTGAGGCCAGCCTCTCCTATAATTCACCCCTCCACTTT | CASSEASLSYNSPLHF
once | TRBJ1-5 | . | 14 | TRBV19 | TGTGCCAGTGGGGGTTGGGGGAGCAATCAGCCCCAGCATTTT | CASGGWGSNQPQHF
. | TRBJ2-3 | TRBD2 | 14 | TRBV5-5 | TGTGCCAGCAGCTCTAGGACTAGCGGCGATACGCAGTATTTT | CASSSRTSGDTQYF
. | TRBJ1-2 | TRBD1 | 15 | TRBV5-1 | TGCGCCAGCAGTTCATCCGGGACAGGGTACAGTGGCTACACCTTC | CASSSSGTGYSGYTF
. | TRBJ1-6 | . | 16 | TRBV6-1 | TGTGCCAGCAGTGAAGGGGTTGGGTTCGGCAGCTCACCCCTCCACTTT | CASSEGVGFGSSPLHF
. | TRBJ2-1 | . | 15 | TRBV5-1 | TGCGCCAGCAGCTTGGTTCGGGGCACCTACAATGAGCAGTTCTTC | CASSLVRGTYNEQFF
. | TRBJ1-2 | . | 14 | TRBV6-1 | TGTGCCAGCAGCCCCGGTGGACAGCACTATGGCTACACCTTC | CASSPGGQHYGYTF
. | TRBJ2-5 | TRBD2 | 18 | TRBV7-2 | TGTGCCAGCAGCTTTTTTCAGGGACTAGCGGGGGTCCAAGAGACCCAGTACTTC | CASSFFQGLAGVQETQYF
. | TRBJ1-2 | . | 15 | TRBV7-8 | TGTGCCAGCAGCTTAGCCACATTCGCGGGTAATGGCTACACCTTC | CASSLATFAGNGYTF
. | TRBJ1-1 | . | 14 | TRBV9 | TGTGCCAGCAGCGTAGCTACAGGGTGGGCTGAAGCTTTCTTT | CASSVATGWAEAFF
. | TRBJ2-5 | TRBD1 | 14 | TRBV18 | TGTGCCAGCTCACCAAACAGGGGGAAAGAGACCCAGTACTTC | CASSPNRGKETQYF
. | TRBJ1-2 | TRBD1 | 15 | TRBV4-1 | TGCGCCAGCAGCCAAGCTGAAGGGGGCTTGGGTGGCTACACCTTC | CASSQAEGGLGGYTF
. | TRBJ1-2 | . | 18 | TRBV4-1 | TGCGCCAGCAGCCCAGGAATGGGGGGAGTCCGGAGGCACTATGGCTACACCTTC | CASSPGMGGVRRHYGYTF
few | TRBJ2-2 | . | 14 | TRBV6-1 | TGTGCCAGCAGTGCCGGGACGAACACCGGGGAGCTGTTTTTT | CASSAGTNTGELFF
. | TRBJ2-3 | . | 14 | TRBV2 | TGTGCCAGCAGTGCACAAGGGGGAAAGGATACGCAGTATTTT | CASSAQGGKDTQYF
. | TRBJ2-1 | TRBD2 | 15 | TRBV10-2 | TGCGCCAGCAGCGCCACTAGCGCCGAATACAATGAGCAGTTCTTC | CASSATSAEYNEQFF
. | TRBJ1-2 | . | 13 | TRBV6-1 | TGTGCCAGCAGTGAAGATGGCAACTATGGCTACACCTTC | CASSEDGNYGYTF
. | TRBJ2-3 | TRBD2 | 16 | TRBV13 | TGTGCCAGCAGCTTAGGGGGACTAGCGGCTACCCATACGCAGTATTTT | CASSLGGLAATHTQYF
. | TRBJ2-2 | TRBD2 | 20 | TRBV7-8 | TGTGCCAGCAGCTCTCCCCCGGGACTAGCGGGGGCCCCGAACACCGGGGAGCTGTTTTTT | CASSSPPGLAGAPNTGELFF
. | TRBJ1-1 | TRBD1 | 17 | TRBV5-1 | TGCGCCAGCAGCTTTGGTGCCGACAGGGGGCGGAACACTGAAGCTTTCTTT | CASSFGADRGRNTEAFF
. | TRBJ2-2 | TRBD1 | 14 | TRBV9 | TGTGCCAGCAGCTCGCGGACAGGGACCGGGGAGCTGTTTTTT | CASSSRTGTGELFF
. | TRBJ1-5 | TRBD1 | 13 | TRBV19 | TGTGCCAGTAGGGGACAGGGTGAGCAGCCCCAGCATTTT | CASRGQGEQPQHF
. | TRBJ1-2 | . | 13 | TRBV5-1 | TGCGCCAGCAGCCACGGGTCTGTCTATGGCTACACCTTC | CASSHGSVYGYTF
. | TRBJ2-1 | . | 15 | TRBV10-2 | TGCGCCAGCAGTGAGTCGAGAGACAGCTACAATGAGCAGTTCTTC | CASSESRDSYNEQFF
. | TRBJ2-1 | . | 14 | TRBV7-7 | TGTGCCAGCAGCCCTCGGGACAACTACAATGAGCAGTTCTTC | CASSPRDNYNEQFF
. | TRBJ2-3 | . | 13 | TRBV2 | TGTGCCAGCAGTGAAGCGGAAGGGGGTACGCAGTATTTT | CASSEAEGGTQYF
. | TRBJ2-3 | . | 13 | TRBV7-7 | TGTGCCAGCAGCTTAGACTACACAGATACGCAGTATTTT | CASSLDYTDTQYF
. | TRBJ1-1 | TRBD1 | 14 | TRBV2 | TGTGCCAGCAGTCAACAGGGGAGGACCACTGAAGCTTTCTTT | CASSQQGRTTEAFF
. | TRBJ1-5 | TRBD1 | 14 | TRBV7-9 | TGTGCCAGCAGCTTCGGGACAGGGGGCCAGCCCCAGCATTTT | CASSFGTGGQPQHF
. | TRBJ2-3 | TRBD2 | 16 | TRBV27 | TGTGCCAGCAGTCCCTCCTGGACTAGCGGGGGAGATACGCAGTATTTT | CASSPSWTSGGDTQYF
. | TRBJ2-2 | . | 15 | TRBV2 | TGTGCCAGCAGCCTCGAGAGCGTTGTCACCGGGGAGCTGTTTTTT | CASSLESVVTGELFF
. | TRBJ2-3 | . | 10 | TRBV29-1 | TGCAGCGTTGACACAGATACGCAGTATTTT | CSVDTDTQYF